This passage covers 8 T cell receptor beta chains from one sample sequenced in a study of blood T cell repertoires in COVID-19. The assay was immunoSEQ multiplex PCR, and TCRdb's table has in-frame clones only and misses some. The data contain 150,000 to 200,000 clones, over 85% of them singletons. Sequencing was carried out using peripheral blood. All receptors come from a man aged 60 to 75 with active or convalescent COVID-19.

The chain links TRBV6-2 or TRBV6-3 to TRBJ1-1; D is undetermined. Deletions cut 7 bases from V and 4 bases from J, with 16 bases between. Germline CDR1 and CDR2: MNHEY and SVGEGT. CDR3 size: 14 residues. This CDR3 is CASTPFGGLTEAFF. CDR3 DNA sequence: TGTGCCAGCACCCCGTTCGGAGGGCTCACTGAAGCTTTCTTT.

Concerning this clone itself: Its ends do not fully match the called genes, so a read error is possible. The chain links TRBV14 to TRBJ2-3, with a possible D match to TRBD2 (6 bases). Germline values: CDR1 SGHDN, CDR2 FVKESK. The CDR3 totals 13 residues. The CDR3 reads CASSQDHGTQGDF. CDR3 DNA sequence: TGTGCCAGCAGCCAAGATCACGGGACTCAAGGGGATTTT.

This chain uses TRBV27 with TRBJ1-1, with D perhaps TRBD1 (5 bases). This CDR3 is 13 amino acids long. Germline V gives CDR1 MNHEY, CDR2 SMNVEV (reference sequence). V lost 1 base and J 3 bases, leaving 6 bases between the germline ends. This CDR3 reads CASSLWGDTEAFF. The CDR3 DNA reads TGTGCCAGCAGTTTATGGGGGGACACTGAAGCTTTCTTT.

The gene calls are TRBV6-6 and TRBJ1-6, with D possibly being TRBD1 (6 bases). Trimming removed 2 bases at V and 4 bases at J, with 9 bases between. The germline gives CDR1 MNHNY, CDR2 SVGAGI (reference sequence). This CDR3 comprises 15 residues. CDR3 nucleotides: TGTGCCAGCAGTTACCCAGGACAGTATAATTCACCCCTCCACTTT. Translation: CASSYPGQYNSPLHF.

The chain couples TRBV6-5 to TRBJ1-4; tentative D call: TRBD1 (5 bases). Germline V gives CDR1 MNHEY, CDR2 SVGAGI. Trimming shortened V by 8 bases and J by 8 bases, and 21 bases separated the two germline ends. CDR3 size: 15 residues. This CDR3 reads CASAGREGRGEKLFF. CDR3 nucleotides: TGTGCCAGCGCGGGCCGGGAGGGCCGGGGGGAAAAACTGTTTTTT.

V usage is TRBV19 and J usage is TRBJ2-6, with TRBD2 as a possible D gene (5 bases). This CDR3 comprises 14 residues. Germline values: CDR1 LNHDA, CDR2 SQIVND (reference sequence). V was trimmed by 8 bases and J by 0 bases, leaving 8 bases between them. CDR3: CASRESSGANVLTF. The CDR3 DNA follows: TGTGCCAGTCGGGAAAGCTCTGGGGCCAACGTCCTGACTTTC.

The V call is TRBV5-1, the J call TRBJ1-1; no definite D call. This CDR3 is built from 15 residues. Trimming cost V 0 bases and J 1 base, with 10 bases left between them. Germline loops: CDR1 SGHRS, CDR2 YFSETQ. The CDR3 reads CASSLEDSGNTEAFF. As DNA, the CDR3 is TGCGCCAGCAGCTTGGAGGATTCGGGGAACACTGAAGCTTTCTTT.

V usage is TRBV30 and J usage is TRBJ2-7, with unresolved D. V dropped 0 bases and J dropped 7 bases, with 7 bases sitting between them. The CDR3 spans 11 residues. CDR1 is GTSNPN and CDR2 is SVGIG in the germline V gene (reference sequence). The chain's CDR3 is CAWSVRVEQYF. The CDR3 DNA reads TGTGCCTGGAGTGTACGGGTAGAGCAGTACTTC. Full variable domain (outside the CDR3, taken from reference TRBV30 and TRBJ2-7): SQTIHQWPATLVQPVGSPLSLECTVEGTSNPNLYWYRQAAGRGLQLLFYSVGIGQISSEVPQNLSASRPQDRQFILSSKKLLLSDSGFYLCAWSVRVEQYFGPGTRLTVT.